This entry lists 24 T cell receptor beta chains sequenced from one sample in a study of T-cell reconstitution after alpha-beta-depleted transplantation in children. For TCRbeta, the library was prepared with unique molecular identifiers. MiXCR was run by TCRdb on the PCR reads, yielding one entry per CDR3 protein. This sample yields hundreds of thousands of distinct CDR3 sequences, of which about 16% are seen a single time; approximately 5% belongs to the top ten. Specimen: PBMCs, mostly from graft donor cells, collected 360 days after TCRalphabeta/CD19-depleted stem cell transplant. Source of these receptors: a male patient aged 10 to 17 who had a stem cell transplant for acute lymphoblastic leukemia, so the T cells may come from the graft donor.

This clonotype was observed many times. The rearrangement uses TRBV5-1 and TRBJ2-7, with 13 bases lining up with TRBD2. The germline gives CDR1 SGHRS, CDR2 YFSETQ. The ends lost 0 bases at V and 6 bases at J; junction bases unmatched: 9. The CDR3 runs to 17 residues. DNA for the CDR3: TGCGCCAGCAGCTTGGGAGGACTAGCGGGAGTGAAGGGCGAGCAGTACTTC. Translation: CASSLGGLAGVKGEQYF. Full variable domain (missing parts from reference TRBV5-1 and TRBJ2-7): KAGVTQTPRYLIKTRGQQVTLSCSPISGHRSVSWYQQTPGQGLQFLFEYFSETQRNKGNFPGRFSGRQFSNSRSEMNVSTLELGDSALYLCASSLGGLAGVKGEQYFGPGTRLTVT.

This clonotype was counted a few times. The chain joins TRBV20-1 to TRBJ2-7; a possible D gene is TRBD2 (6 bases). Germline V gene sequence: CDR1 DFQATT, CDR2 SNEGSKA (reference sequence). CDR3 length equals 16 residues. Trimming shortened V by 3 bases and J by 2 bases, and 20 bases separated the two germline ends. CDR3 sequence: CSASGSANQLTYEQYF. Written as DNA, the CDR3 is TGCAGTGCTAGCGGGAGCGCCAACCAACTAACCTACGAGCAGTACTTC.

This clonotype showed up many times. V and J are TRBV3-1 and TRBJ2-7, with TRBD2 matching over 7 bases. CDR1 is LGHDT, CDR2 YNNKEL, per germline (reference sequence). The CDR3 contains 13 residues. V lost 5 bases to trimming and J lost 4 bases; unmatched junction nucleotides: 5. This CDR3 reads CASSFPGGYEQYF. Here the CDR3 DNA reads TGTGCCAGCAGCTTTCCGGGGGGTTACGAGCAGTACTTC.

The chain employs TRBV15 and TRBJ2-1, with D unclear. The CDR3 length is 14 residues. Germline values: CDR1 LNHNV, CDR2 YYDKDF (reference sequence). V was pared by 3 bases and J by 4 bases, with 10 bases between. Here the CDR3 reads CATSRTSSYNEQFF. Here the CDR3 DNA reads TGTGCCACCAGCAGGACCTCCTCTTACAATGAGCAGTTCTTC.

This clonotype was counted many times. The V gene is TRBV5-1, the J gene TRBJ2-7; perhaps TRBD1 as D (6 bases). Trimming pared 3 bases from V and 1 base from J, leaving 11 bases between. The CDR3 is 14 residues long. The germline V gene has CDR1 SGHRS and CDR2 YFSETQ. Here the CDR3 reads CASSSPDRSYEQYF. The CDR3 coding sequence is TGCGCCAGCAGCTCCCCGGACAGATCCTACGAGCAGTACTTC.

The chain employs TRBV20-1 and TRBJ2-5; tentatively, D is TRBD2 (5 bases). CDR3 size: 16 residues. The germline V and J ends were trimmed by 0 bases and 1 base, with 15 bases remaining between them. Germline V lookup: CDR1 DFQATT, CDR2 SNEGSKA (reference sequence). The CDR3 spells CSARDVLAPTQETQYF. CDR3 coding DNA: TGCAGTGCTAGAGATGTGCTAGCTCCTACCCAAGAGACCCAGTACTTC.

The V and J genes are TRBV29-1 and TRBJ2-7; D unresolved. This CDR3 comprises 12 residues. CDR1 is SQVTM and CDR2 is ANQGSEA in the germline V gene. Trimming shortened V by 3 bases and J by 2 bases, and 8 bases separated the two germline ends. The CDR3 here is CSVDTGTYEQYF. Written as DNA, the CDR3 is TGCAGCGTTGACACGGGTACCTACGAGCAGTACTTC.

This clonotype was picked up many times. The rearrangement uses TRBV10-2 and TRBJ2-1; D gene unclear. Trimming removed 2 bases from V and 1 base from J, with 12 bases in between. Germline values: CDR1 WSHSY, CDR2 SAAADI. The CDR3 consists of 16 residues. The CDR3, as DNA: TGCGCCAGCAGTGAGCTAGAGGCTGCTTCCTACAATGAGCAGTTCTTC. Its translation: CASSELEAASYNEQFF.

V is TRBV29-1 and J is TRBJ2-7; 8 nucleotides match TRBD1. CDR3 length: 14 residues. Germline values: CDR1 SQVTM, CDR2 ANQGSEA. Germline trimming cut 4 bases from V and 3 bases from J; bases unmatched to any gene: 8. The CDR3 nucleotides read TGCAGCGTTGGGCCCTTAGGGACAGGCTACGAGCAGTACTTC. Protein product: CSVGPLGTGYEQYF.

This clonotype has just a few counts. One end of the junction varies from germline; a read error may be responsible. The chain links TRBV5-1 to TRBJ2-5; D may be TRBD1 or TRBD2 (5 bases each). The CDR3 loop spans 13 amino acids. CDR1 SGHRS and CDR2 YFSETQ come from the germline V gene. The chain's CDR3 is CASRLGPQETQYF. The CDR3 DNA reads as TGCGCCAGCAGGTTGGGACCGCAAGAGACCCAGTACTTC.

This clonotype has a handful of counts. The chain couples TRBV5-4 to TRBJ2-2; 12 bases fit TRBD2. J lost 5 bases, V lost 6 bases, and 8 bases had no gene match. Germline lookup yields CDR1 SGHNT and CDR2 YYREEE (reference sequence). The length of the CDR3 is 16 residues. The CDR3 protein is CASTTLLAGGTGELFF. The CDR3 nucleotides read TGTGCCAGCACCACACTACTAGCGGGAGGAACCGGGGAGCTGTTTTTT.

The chain links TRBV12-3 or TRBV12-4 to TRBJ2-3; TRBD2 aligns across 14 bases. Germline trimming cut 11 bases from V and 3 bases from J; bases unmatched to any gene: 13. The CDR3 is 17 residues long. The CDR3 loop reads CAFSNEGLAGATDTQYF. DNA for the CDR3: TGTGCCTTCAGTAATGAGGGACTAGCGGGGGCTACAGATACGCAGTATTTT.

The V gene is TRBV27, the J gene TRBJ2-1, with D tentatively TRBD1 or TRBD2 (6 bases each). Germline CDR1 reads MNHEY; CDR2 reads SMNVEV (reference sequence). The V end lost 6 bases, the J end lost 4 bases, and 19 bases lay between the germline ends. The CDR3 extends over 16 amino acids. The CDR3 protein is CASRESGALMYNEQFF. CDR3 sequence (DNA): TGTGCCAGCAGGGAGTCGGGGGCCCTAATGTACAATGAGCAGTTCTTC.

The rearrangement uses TRBV11-1 and TRBJ2-7, with TRBD2 as a possible D gene (6 bases). The CDR3 contains 12 residues. Germline values: CDR1 SGHAT, CDR2 FQDESV (reference sequence). V dropped 4 bases and J dropped 6 bases, with 10 bases sitting between them. CDR3 in DNA: TGTGCCAGCAGCTCGATGGGGGGCGAGCAGTACTTC. Translated, it gives CASSSMGGEQYF.

This clonotype was seen a few times. The CDR3 loop reads CASSSLGPGSGELFF. In DNA form, the CDR3 reads TGTGCCAGCAGTTCCCTAGGACCCGGATCCGGGGAGCTGTTTTTT. The chain links TRBV6-5 to TRBJ2-2, with D hard to call. There are 15 residues in the CDR3. In germline, CDR1 is MNHEY, CDR2 SVGAGI. V was cut by 4 bases and J by 6 bases, with 15 bases left in between.

The genes are TRBV12-3 or TRBV12-4 and TRBJ2-1, with D possibly being TRBD2 (5 bases). The V end lost 3 bases, the J end lost 7 bases, and 13 bases lay between the germline ends. The length of the CDR3 is 14 residues. The CDR3 DNA is TGTGCCAGCAGTTTGCTAGGAACGGGAAATGAGCAGTTCTTC. Translating it yields CASSLLGTGNEQFF.

This clonotype has a handful of counts. The chain employs TRBV20-1 and TRBJ2-3; 9 bases line up with TRBD2. The ends lost 0 bases at V and 1 base at J; junction bases unmatched: 8. Germline assignment: CDR1 DFQATT and CDR2 SNEGSKA (reference sequence). The CDR3 runs to 17 residues. CDR3 residues: CSARDPPSGTRTDTQYF. The CDR3 nucleotides are TGCAGTGCTAGAGATCCCCCTAGCGGGACCCGCACAGATACGCAGTATTTT.

This clonotype was counted a few times. The chain has TRBV6-1 and TRBJ2-7, with 14 bases matching TRBD2. Germline CDR1 MNHNS, CDR2 SASEGT. The CDR3 runs 16 residues. V was pared by 6 bases and J by 0 bases, with 4 bases of the junction left unmatched. CDR3 nucleotides: TGTGCCAGCAGGGGGGGACTAGCGGGAGTCTCCTACGAGCAGTACTTC. It specifies CASRGGLAGVSYEQYF.

The chain has TRBV5-1 and TRBJ2-1, with no clear D. Trimming removed 8 bases from V and 7 bases from J, with 19 bases in between. This CDR3 is built from 14 residues. CDR1 is SGHRS and CDR2 is YFSETQ in the germline V gene. CDR3 coding DNA: TGCGCCAGTGGGCGAGTCCCACCGGTGAATGAGCAGTTCTTC. Its protein product is CASGRVPPVNEQFF.

This clonotype was seen a few times. Written as DNA, the CDR3 is TGTGCCAGCAGCTTAGGCCACCTCCTAGCCAATGAGCAGTTCTTC. Amino acid sequence: CASSLGHLLANEQFF. This chain links TRBV7-8 with TRBJ2-1; D is possibly TRBD2 (5 bases). The CDR3 is 15 amino acids. Trimming removed 1 base at V and 6 bases at J, with 13 bases between. CDR1 is SGHVS and CDR2 is FQNEAQ in the germline V gene.

The chain couples TRBV25-1 to TRBJ2-3; D gene ambiguous. Germline CDR1 and CDR2: MGHDK and SYGVNS. The CDR3 has 13 amino acids. V was clipped by 3 bases and J by 6 bases, with 10 bases between them. This CDR3 is CASSDKYEDTQYF. DNA for the CDR3: TGTGCCAGCAGTGATAAGTATGAGGATACGCAGTATTTT.

V usage is TRBV13 and J usage is TRBJ2-1; the D gene is possibly TRBD2 (6 bases). Deletions cut 6 bases from V and 0 bases from J, with 33 bases between. The CDR3 contains 22 residues. Germline V gene lookup returns CDR1 PRHDT and CDR2 FYEKMQ (reference sequence). The CDR3 region is CASRLKLLAALMRESSYNEQFF. In DNA form, the CDR3 reads TGTGCCAGCAGGTTGAAGTTATTAGCGGCCTTGATGAGAGAGAGCTCCTACAATGAGCAGTTCTTC. Complete variable domain (other parts from reference TRBV13 and TRBJ2-1): AAGVIQSPRHLIKEKRETATLKCYPIPRHDTVYWYQQGPGQDPQFLISFYEKMQSDKGSIPDRFSAQQFSDYHSELNMSSLELGDSALYFCASRLKLLAALMRESSYNEQFFGPGTRLTVL.

This clonotype appeared a few times. The genes are TRBV24-1 and TRBJ2-6; 7 bases align to TRBD1. The germline V gene has CDR1 KGHDR and CDR2 SFDVKD. The length of the CDR3 is 18 residues. V lost 0 bases, J lost 0 bases, and 4 bases stayed unmatched. CDR3 in DNA: TGTGCCACCAGTGATTTGGACAGGGAAGGCTCTGGGGCCAACGTCCTGACTTTC. This sequence encodes CATSDLDREGSGANVLTF.

This clonotype was observed a few times. The chain couples TRBV29-1 to TRBJ1-1; D may be TRBD1 (5 bases). The V end lost 7 bases, the J end lost 7 bases, and 16 bases lay between the germline ends. The CDR3 length is 12 residues. Germline V gene lookup returns CDR1 SQVTM and CDR2 ANQGSEA. The DNA of the CDR3 is TGCAGCGCCCAACTCGGGGCATTTGAAGCTTTCTTT. The encoded protein is CSAQLGAFEAFF.